This TCR beta chain was documented in a study of post-analysis software for immune sequencing data. Across the study: In terms of disease course, relapsing-remitting, secondary progressive and progressive-relapsing multiple sclerosis were included. The study's findings and limits: Among roughly five TRBV segments more frequent in patients than controls were TRBV5-6, TRBV5-1 and TRBV20-1. Normalized Chao1 diversity was significantly reduced in patients versus controls. The authors found that F measure strongly co-clustered same-batch samples.

The TCR beta cDNA libraries carried unique molecular identifiers. Between roughly 1 and 11 million T cells gave rise to roughly 0.5 million cDNA molecules. TCRdb passed the PCR reads through MiXCR, listing each CDR3 protein once. The profile shows 800,000 to 950,000 distinct CDR3 sequences, roughly half of them singletons. Comments on this clonotype: The antigen is not known.

Trimming stripped 7 bases from V and 6 bases from J, with 19 bases between. The CDR3 extends over 15 amino acids. The chain uses TRBV12-3 or TRBV12-4 and TRBJ1-5; D perhaps matches TRBD1 (6 bases). Sample: blood. The origin of this receptor is a girl between 5 and 17 years old with multiple sclerosis. DNA for the CDR3: TGTGCCAGCACCGTAGCTAGTTCGGGGGCTCAGCCCCAGCATTTT. Protein product: CASTVASSGAQPQHF.